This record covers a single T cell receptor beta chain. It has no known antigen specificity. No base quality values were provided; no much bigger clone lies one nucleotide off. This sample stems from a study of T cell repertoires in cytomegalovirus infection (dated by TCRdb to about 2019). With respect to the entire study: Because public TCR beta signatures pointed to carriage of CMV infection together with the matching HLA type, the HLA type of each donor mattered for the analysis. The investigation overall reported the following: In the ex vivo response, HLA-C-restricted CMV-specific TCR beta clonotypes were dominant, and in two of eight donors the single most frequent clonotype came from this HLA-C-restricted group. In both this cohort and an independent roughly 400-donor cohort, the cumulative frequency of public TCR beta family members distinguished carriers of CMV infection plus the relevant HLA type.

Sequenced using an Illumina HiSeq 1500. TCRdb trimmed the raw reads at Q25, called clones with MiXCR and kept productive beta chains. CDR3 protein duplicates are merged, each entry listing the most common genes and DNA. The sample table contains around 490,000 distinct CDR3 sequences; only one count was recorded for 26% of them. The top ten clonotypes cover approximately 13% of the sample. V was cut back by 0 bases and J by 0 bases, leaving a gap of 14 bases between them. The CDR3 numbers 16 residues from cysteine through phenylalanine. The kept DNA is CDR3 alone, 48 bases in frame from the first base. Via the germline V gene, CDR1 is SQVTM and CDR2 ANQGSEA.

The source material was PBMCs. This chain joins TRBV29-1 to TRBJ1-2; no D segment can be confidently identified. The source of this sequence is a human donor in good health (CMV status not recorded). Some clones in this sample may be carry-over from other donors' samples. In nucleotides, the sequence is TGCAGCGTTGAAGACCTTGGGCAGGCCGCTAACTATGGCTACACCTTC. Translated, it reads CSVEDLGQAANYGYTF.